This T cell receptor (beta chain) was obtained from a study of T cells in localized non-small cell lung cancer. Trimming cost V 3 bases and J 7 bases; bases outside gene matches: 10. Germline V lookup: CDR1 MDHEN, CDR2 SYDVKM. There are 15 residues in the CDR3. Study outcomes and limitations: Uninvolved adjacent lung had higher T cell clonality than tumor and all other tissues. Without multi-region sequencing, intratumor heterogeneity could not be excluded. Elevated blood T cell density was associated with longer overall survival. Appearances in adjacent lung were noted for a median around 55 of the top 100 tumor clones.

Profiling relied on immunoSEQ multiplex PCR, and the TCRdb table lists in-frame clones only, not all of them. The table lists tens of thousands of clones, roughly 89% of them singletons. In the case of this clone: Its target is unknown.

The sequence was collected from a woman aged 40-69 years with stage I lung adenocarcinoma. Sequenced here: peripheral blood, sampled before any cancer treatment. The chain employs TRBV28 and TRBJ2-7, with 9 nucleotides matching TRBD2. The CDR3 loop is CASSLLAGGPWEQYF. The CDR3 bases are TGTGCCAGCAGTTTGCTCGCGGGGGGGCCGTGGGAGCAGTACTTC.